These T cell receptor beta chains were read from a single sample in a study of blood T cell repertoires in COVID-19. Measured with immunoSEQ multiplex PCR; TCRdb has only the in-frame clones, and not every one. The sample gives a few hundred thousand clones, about 88% of which show up once; more than 8.5% is in the top ten. Specimen: peripheral blood. Receptor source: a woman aged 45-60 years with COVID-19, enrolled during active disease. CDR3s include the opening cysteine and the closing phenylalanine or tryptophan. The D gene is left open where the match is weak. Where a row states a size, it is once, few, many or the class of an expanded clone; other rows omit it.

abundance,v_gene,j_gene,d_gene,CDR3aa,CDR3nt
-,TRBV7-3,TRBJ1-1,TRBD1,CASSLGGGNAEAFF,TGTGCCAGCAGCTTAGGAGGGGGCAACGCTGAAGCTTTCTTT
many,TRBV10-1,TRBJ1-1,-,CASSESLRGAPNTEAFF,TGCGCCAGCAGTGAGAGTCTTCGGGGGGCGCCGAACACTGAAGCTTTCTTT
-,TRBV7-3,TRBJ2-7,TRBD2,CATPGRDVRQYF,TGTGCCACCCCGGGGAGGGATGTACGCCAGTACTTC
-,TRBV2,TRBJ2-1,TRBD1,CATGTGYNEQFF,TGTGCCACAGGGACAGGATACAATGAGCAGTTCTTC
-,TRBV9,TRBJ2-1,TRBD1,CASSVGGTGREQFF,TGTGCCAGCAGCGTAGGGGGGACAGGGCGCGAGCAGTTCTTC
-,TRBV11-3,TRBJ2-5,-,CASSLRTSSGSETQYF,TGTGCCAGCAGCCTCCGAACTTCCTCGGGGTCAGAGACCCAGTACTTC
-,TRBV6-2/TRBV6-3,TRBJ2-4,-,CASSTGFIQYF,TGTGCCAGCAGTACAGGGTTCATTCAGTACTTC
once,TRBV6-5,TRBJ2-3,TRBD2,CASTGTGTNKTQYF,TGTGCCAGCACTGGAACCGGGACTAACAAAACGCAGTATTTT
-,TRBV10-3,TRBJ1-2,TRBD1,CAISEDRVVGYTF,TGTGCCATCAGTGAAGACAGGGTAGTAGGCTACACCTTC
-,TRBV10-3,TRBJ2-5,TRBD2,CAISDDWRTSGGVRTQYF,TGTGCCATCAGTGATGATTGGAGGACTAGCGGGGGGGTTAGGACCCAGTACTTC
-,TRBV5-4,TRBJ2-1,TRBD2,CASRLEPGGGWEQFF,TGTGCCAGCAGACTTGAGCCCGGGGGGGGCTGGGAGCAGTTCTTC
-,TRBV14,TRBJ1-3,-,CASSQVIGANSGNTIYF,TGTGCCAGCAGCCAAGTGATAGGGGCAAACTCTGGAAACACCATATATTTT
-,TRBV15,TRBJ2-1,TRBD2,CATSSPGTSGNEQFF,TGTGCCACCAGCAGTCCCGGGACTAGTGGCAATGAGCAGTTCTTC